This T cell receptor beta chain was documented in a study of CD8 T cells in Susac syndrome. Study-wide results and limits: Individuals included in the TCR sequencing and HLA analysis were acknowledged by the study to be relatively few in number.

cDNA came from roughly 0.47 to 1 ug RNA primed by random hexamers. Multiplex immunoSEQ PCR targeted 54 Vbeta and 13 Jbeta TCR beta segments. In TCRdb, the immunoSEQ multiplex PCR reads were re-called with MiXCR into one record per CDR3 protein. This sample has 130,000 to 150,000 distinct CDR3 sequences, with roughly 94% found just once. Blood CD8+ and CD4+ T cells underwent high-throughput TCR beta sequencing. The controls, all healthy donors, were matched for age and sex. To note about this clonotype: What it binds is unknown.

The CDR3 is 15 residues long. Germline V gives CDR1 LNHNV, CDR2 YYDKDF (reference sequence). The junction had 1 base not matched to a gene; V was cut back by 1 base and J by 4 bases. This receptor was identified in a human donor in good health. The chain is built from TRBV15 and TRBJ1-5, with TRBD1 matching 10 bases. Sample: CD4+ T cells from PBMCs. The DNA for the CDR3 is TGTGCCACCAGCAGAGGGGACAGGGGAAATCAGCCCCAGCATTTT. Amino acid sequence: CATSRGDRGNQPQHF. Together with reference TRBV15 and TRBJ1-5, the CDR3 gives the full variable domain: DAMVIQNPRYQVTQFGKPVTLSCSQTLNHNVMYWYQQKSSQAPKLLFHYYDKDFNNEADTPDNFQSRRPNTSFCFLDIRSPGLGDTAMYLCATSRGDRGNQPQHFGDGTRLSIL.